This passage covers 10 T cell receptor beta chains from one sample sequenced in a study of cytomegalovirus exposure and HLA in healthy donors. The PCR was carried out with 60 Vbeta primers and 13 Jbeta primers. Profiled with immunoSEQ multiplex PCR; TCRdb holds only in-frame clones, not every one. Among some 76,000 clones listed, nearly 80% were seen once. Source material: PBMCs. The receptors were gathered from a woman aged 40 to 50 in good health and CMV-seropositive.

Here the CDR3 DNA reads TGTGCCAGCAGTCTCAACGGAGGAAGAAATGAAAAACTGTTTTTT. Translation: CASSLNGGRNEKLFF. The chain employs TRBV6-1 and TRBJ1-4; no reliable D call. Germline V gene data show CDR1 as MNHNS and CDR2 as SASEGT. V shed 5 bases and J shed 5 bases, with 15 bases lying between them. CDR3 length: 15 amino acids.

The chain couples TRBV27 to TRBJ2-4; tentatively, D is TRBD2 (6 bases). Germline CDR1 is MNHEY and CDR2 is SMNVEV (reference sequence). There are 15 residues in the CDR3. V shed 5 bases and J shed 0 bases, with 11 bases lying between them. The CDR3 loop is CASSTAGLAKNIQYF. The CDR3 DNA reads as TGTGCCAGCAGTACCGCGGGGCTAGCCAAAAACATTCAGTACTTC.

The chain carries TRBV5-1 and TRBJ2-4, with D tentatively TRBD2 (5 bases). V lost 0 bases, J lost 2 bases, and 9 bases lay in between. The CDR3 extends over 15 amino acids. Germline assignment: CDR1 SGHRS and CDR2 YFSETQ. In DNA, the CDR3 is TGCGCCAGCAGCTTGGATTCGACTACCAAAAACATTCAGTACTTC. It codes for CASSLDSTTKNIQYF.

V usage is TRBV7-2 and J usage is TRBJ1-2; the D is unclear. The germline V gene encodes CDR1 SGHTA and CDR2 FQGNSA. Trimming removed 5 bases from V and 6 bases from J, with 10 bases in between. The CDR3 totals 12 residues. CDR3 bases: TGTGCCAGCAGCCGACAAGGCAATGGCTACACCTTC. It codes for CASSRQGNGYTF. Complete variable domain (other parts from reference TRBV7-2 and TRBJ1-2): GAGVSQSPSNKVTEKGKDVELRCDPISGHTALYWYRQSLGQGLEFLIYFQGNSAPDKSGLPSDRFSAERTGGSVSTLTIQRTQQEDSAVYLCASSRQGNGYTFGSGTRLTVV.

This clone was seen more than once but under ten times. V gene TRBV28 combines with J gene TRBJ1-1; D uncertain. CDR3 size: 14 residues. The germline V and J ends were trimmed by 7 bases and 7 bases, with 19 bases remaining between them. Per the germline V gene, CDR1 is MDHEN and CDR2 is SYDVKM. The CDR3 spells CASTALLVFDEAFF. The CDR3, as DNA: TGTGCCAGCACTGCCCTATTAGTATTCGATGAAGCTTTCTTT.

This clone was seen a single time. The genes are TRBV28 and TRBJ2-2; D uncertain. This CDR3 region has 14 residues. CDR1 is MDHEN, CDR2 SYDVKM, per germline. Between the trimmed V and J ends, which lost 5 bases and 8 bases, there was a span of 15 bases. CDR3: CASSPTKSIGELFF. The CDR3 DNA reads TGTGCCAGCAGTCCTACTAAAAGCATAGGGGAGCTGTTTTTT.

This chain links TRBV30 with TRBJ2-5; TRBD2 aligns across 9 bases. CDR1 is GTSNPN, CDR2 SVGIG, per germline (reference sequence). J lost 0 bases, V lost 4 bases, and 0 bases had no gene match. The CDR3 spans 13 residues. The CDR3 sequence is CAWTSGNQETQYF. In nucleotides, the CDR3 is TGTGCCTGGACTAGCGGGAACCAAGAGACCCAGTACTTC.

The chain recombines TRBV10-2 with TRBJ1-5; no firm D call. This CDR3 is 14 amino acids long. Germline V gene lookup returns CDR1 WSHSY and CDR2 SAAADI. Trimming took 2 bases from V and 9 from J, leaving 14 bases between them. CDR3 in DNA: TGCGCCAGCAGTGAGATGGCTACAGAGAGGCCCCAGCATTTT. Encoded protein: CASSEMATERPQHF.

This clone was seen just once. The chain joins TRBV5-6 to TRBJ1-2; D gene uncertain. CDR1 and CDR2 (germline): SGHDT, YYEEEE. V lost 0 bases and J 8 bases, leaving 17 bases between the germline ends. The CDR3 extends over 15 amino acids. CDR3 amino acids: CASSLVAALTMGYTF. In nucleotides, the CDR3 is TGTGCCAGCAGCTTGGTGGCAGCTTTAACTATGGGCTACACCTTC. Supplemented by reference TRBV5-6 and TRBJ1-2, the full variable domain reads DAGVTQSPTHLIKTRGQQVTLRCSPKSGHDTVSWYQQALGQGPQFIFQYYEEEERQRGNFPDRFSGHQFPNYSSELNVNALLLGDSALYLCASSLVAALTMGYTFGSGTRLTVV.

The V gene is TRBV7-9, the J gene TRBJ1-5, with TRBD1 identical over 8 bases. The germline V gene has CDR1 SEHNR and CDR2 FQNEAQ (reference sequence). There are 15 residues in the CDR3. The V gene end was trimmed by 5 bases and the J gene end by 4 bases; junction bases not matched to a gene: 7. The CDR3 spells CASSLGQAVNQPQHF. The CDR3 nucleotides read TGTGCCAGCAGCCTGGGACAGGCGGTTAATCAGCCCCAGCATTTT.